The 23 T cell receptor beta chains below come from one sample, sequenced in a study of CD8+CD57+ T cells in acquired aplastic anemia. The TCR beta profiling, which covered VDJ combination and CDR3 sequence, was carried out using genomic DNA as the template. TCRdb processed the reads anew with MiXCR; each CDR3 protein has one entry. Of a few hundred thousand distinct CDR3 sequences in the sample, about 59% were seen once. The sample taken for sequencing was sorted CD4+, CD8+, or CD8+CD57+ T cells (not recorded which) from PBMCs. The receptors originated from a human donor in good health.

CDR3 sequence reads: CASGFRDREYSPLHF. DNA for the CDR3: TGTGCCAGCGGATTCCGGGACAGGGAATACTCACCCCTCCACTTT. The chain joins TRBV7-2 to TRBJ1-6; 9 nucleotides align to TRBD1. Germline V gene data show CDR1 as SGHTA and CDR2 as FQGNSA. The V segment lost 8 bases and the J segment 10 bases; nucleotides outside the gene matches: 12. This CDR3 is 15 amino acids long.

In this sample, this clonotype turned up a few times. The chain employs TRBV3-1 and TRBJ1-6; no clear D gene. Trimming removed 5 bases at V and 1 base at J, with 0 bases between. This CDR3 contains 12 residues. Germline V lookup: CDR1 LGHDT, CDR2 YNNKEL (reference sequence). The CDR3 sequence is CASSSYNSPLHF. The DNA of the CDR3 is TGTGCCAGCAGCTCCTATAATTCACCCCTCCACTTT.

The chain couples TRBV15 to TRBJ2-5; D is possibly TRBD1 (6 bases). The CDR3 sequence is 16 residues long. The germline gives CDR1 LNHNV, CDR2 YYDKDF (reference sequence). V was cut by 2 bases and J by 3 bases, with 16 bases left in between. CDR3 region: CATSRSGTSLEETQYF. In nucleotides, the CDR3 is TGTGCCACCAGCAGATCCGGGACATCCCTTGAAGAGACCCAGTACTTC.

This clonotype was counted a few times. This rearrangement joins TRBV12-3 or TRBV12-4 to TRBJ2-7; no clear D. The germline V and J ends were trimmed by 3 bases and 2 bases, with 8 bases remaining between them. This CDR3 comprises 13 residues. CDR3 sequence (DNA): TGTGCCAGCAGTTTGCAGGCCACCTACGAGCAGTACTTC. This encodes CASSLQATYEQYF.

The genes are TRBV6-1 and TRBJ2-5; 8 bases line up with TRBD1. The V gene's germline CDR1 is MNHNS and CDR2 SASEGT. The CDR3 extends over 13 amino acids. J was trimmed by 4 bases and V by 6 bases; bases with no gene match: 4. CDR3 in DNA: TGTGCCAGCAGCTGGACAGGGAGAGAGACCCAGTACTTC. Translation: CASSWTGRETQYF.

The genes are TRBV20-1 and TRBJ2-7, with 10 bases matching TRBD1. V trimming: 6 bases; J trimming: 5 bases; junction bases outside the gene matches: 7. The CDR3 contains 13 residues. Germline assignment: CDR1 DFQATT and CDR2 SNEGSKA (reference sequence). The CDR3 bases are TGCAGTGCCAGACAGGGGGCAGTCAACGAGCAGTACTTC. Protein sequence: CSARQGAVNEQYF.

The genes are TRBV2 and TRBJ1-5; D gene ambiguous. Germline assignment: CDR1 SNHLY and CDR2 FYNNEI. This CDR3 has 14 residues. The germline V and J ends were trimmed by 4 bases and 0 bases, with 7 bases remaining between them. In DNA, the CDR3 is TGTGCCAGCAGTGTTAGGGCTAGCAATCAGCCCCAGCATTTT. Translated: CASSVRASNQPQHF.

The chain links TRBV5-4 to TRBJ2-2; D gene ambiguous. V lost 4 bases and J lost 6, with 16 bases in between. The germline V gene encodes CDR1 SGHNT and CDR2 YYREEE (reference sequence). CDR3 length: 15 amino acids. The CDR3 nucleotides read TGTGCCAGCAGCCTGGACCCCGGAGTTCCCGGGGAGCTGTTTTTT. Its protein product is CASSLDPGVPGELFF. Drawing the rest from reference TRBV5-4 and TRBJ2-2, the complete variable domain is ETGVTQSPTHLIKTRGQQVTLRCSSQSGHNTVSWYQQALGQGPQFIFQYYREEENGRGNFPPRFSGLQFPNYSSELNVNALELDDSALYLCASSLDPGVPGELFFGEGSRLTVL.

The table lists this clonotype with a count of one. The chain employs TRBV24-1 and TRBJ1-2; perhaps TRBD1 as D (5 bases). Germline CDR1 is KGHDR and CDR2 is SFDVKD. V was clipped by 3 bases and J by 3 bases, with 7 bases between them. The CDR3 is made up of 13 amino acids. The CDR3 bases are TGTGCCACCAGTGATGACAGCTACTATGGCTACACCTTC. It codes for CATSDDSYYGYTF.

This chain joins TRBV9 and TRBJ2-5, with D tentatively TRBD1 (6 bases). Germline V CDR1 and CDR2: SGDLS, YYNGEE. Between the trimmed V and J ends, which lost 4 bases and 2 bases, there was a span of 24 bases. The CDR3 length is 18 residues. The DNA for the CDR3 is TGTGCCAGCAGCTCCCCCCCAGGGGACCTCTCTCCGCAAGAGACCCAGTACTTC. This codes for CASSSPPGDLSPQETQYF.

The V call is TRBV7-2, the J call TRBJ2-5, with D unclear. Germline CDR1 and CDR2: SGHTA and FQGNSA. V lost 1 base and J lost 7, with 7 bases in between. This CDR3 region has 12 residues. CDR3 sequence reads: CASSLVEVTQYF. CDR3 DNA sequence: TGTGCCAGCAGCTTAGTCGAGGTGACCCAGTACTTC.

This rearrangement joins TRBV19 to TRBJ2-7, with TRBD1 matching 12 bases. Germline trimming cut 4 bases from V and 7 bases from J; bases unmatched to any gene: 8. There are 15 residues in the CDR3. Per the germline V gene, CDR1 is LNHDA and CDR2 is SQIVND (reference sequence). The CDR3 nucleotides are TGTGCCAGTAGTAGACCGGGACAGGGGGCGGCGGAGCAGTACTTC. Protein sequence: CASSRPGQGAAEQYF.

This clonotype was counted a single time. The V gene is TRBV2, the J gene TRBJ2-3; tentatively, D is TRBD1 (6 bases). V dropped 5 bases and J dropped 0 bases, with 12 bases sitting between them. The CDR3 contains 15 residues. Per the germline V gene, CDR1 is SNHLY and CDR2 is FYNNEI. The CDR3: CASSTGTPSTDTQYF. CDR3 bases: TGTGCCAGCAGTACCGGGACACCCAGCACAGATACGCAGTATTTT.

The rearrangement joins TRBV11-1 to TRBJ2-1, with unresolved D. This CDR3 has 15 residues. The V and J ends lost 2 bases and 0 bases respectively, with 8 bases between them. The germline CDR1 and CDR2 sequences are SGHAT and FQDESV (reference sequence). The DNA of the CDR3 is TGTGCCAGCAGCTTATTTGGCAGCTCCTACAATGAGCAGTTCTTC. Translating gives CASSLFGSSYNEQFF. The full variable domain, its missing parts supplied by reference TRBV11-1 and TRBJ2-1, is EAEVAQSPRYKITEKSQAVAFWCDPISGHATLYWYRQILGQGPELLVQFQDESVVDDSQLPKDRFSAERLKGVDSTLKIQPAELGDSAMYLCASSLFGSSYNEQFFGPGTRLTVL.

This clonotype was picked up many times. This chain uses TRBV7-3 with TRBJ2-3; TRBD1 matches 9 bases. The ends lost 5 bases at V and 3 bases at J; junction bases unmatched: 9. Germline V gene data show CDR1 as SGHTA and CDR2 as FQGTGA. This CDR3 has 16 residues. CDR3 protein: CASSRKSGTGTDTQYF. For the CDR3, the DNA is TGTGCCAGCAGCCGTAAATCCGGGACAGGGACAGATACGCAGTATTTT.

The table lists this clonotype with a count of one. The chain carries TRBV19 and TRBJ1-2; a possible D gene is TRBD1 (5 bases). The germline V and J ends were trimmed by 5 bases and 7 bases, with 14 bases remaining between them. The CDR3 has 13 residues. CDR1 LNHDA and CDR2 SQIVND come from the germline V gene (reference sequence). CDR3 in DNA: TGTGCCAGTAGTCCCATCGGGGGGACTGGCTACACCTTC. Translated: CASSPIGGTGYTF.

As to this clonotype: Mismatch with germline at one junction end may stem from a read error. The chain joins TRBV12-3 or TRBV12-4 to TRBJ2-7; TRBD1 agrees at 9 bases. This CDR3 is built from 16 residues. The CDR3 DNA sequence: TGTGCCAGCTCACCGGGGACAGGGAGAGCGGGTTACGAGCAGTGCTTC. It yields the protein CASSPGTGRAGYEQCF.

The chain carries TRBV20-1 and TRBJ2-7; TRBD2 agrees at 10 bases. CDR1 and CDR2 (germline): DFQATT, SNEGSKA (reference sequence). The V gene end was trimmed by 0 bases and the J gene end by 3 bases; junction bases not matched to a gene: 5. There are 15 residues in the CDR3. CDR3 amino acids: CSARDPTSGLYEQYF. CDR3 nucleotides: TGCAGTGCTAGAGACCCGACTAGCGGGCTCTACGAGCAGTACTTC.

The rearrangement links TRBV5-5 to TRBJ1-2; 7 nucleotides line up with TRBD1. The trim removed 4 bases at V and 7 bases at J, leaving 10 bases unmatched. Germline V gene lookup returns CDR1 SGHKS and CDR2 YYEKEE (reference sequence). The CDR3 runs 14 residues. CDR3 coding DNA: TGTGCCAGCAGCGCCAGGGACAGCAGTTCTGGCTACACCTTC. Its translation: CASSARDSSSGYTF.

This clonotype was seen at least ten times. The chain is built from TRBV24-1 and TRBJ2-7, with a possible D match to TRBD1 (5 bases). The CDR3 runs 11 residues. V was cut by 7 bases and J by 7 bases, with 10 bases left in between. Germline V CDR1 and CDR2: KGHDR, SFDVKD. CDR3 loop: CATSSKGEQYF. The CDR3 nucleotides are TGTGCCACCAGCTCAAAGGGGGAGCAGTACTTC.

This chain connects TRBV7-2 to TRBJ2-5; 7 bases line up with TRBD1. V was clipped by 1 base and J by 6 bases; unmatched bases: 5. This CDR3 is 14 amino acids long. Germline V gives CDR1 SGHTA, CDR2 FQGNSA. For the CDR3, the DNA is TGTGCCAGCAGCTTAGGAAGGACAGGAAAGACCCAGTACTTC. Its translation is CASSLGRTGKTQYF.

V is TRBV9 and J is TRBJ2-1, with 7 bases matching TRBD2. V dropped 0 bases and J dropped 7; count of bases not matched to a gene: 4. Germline-derived CDR1 and CDR2 are SGDLS and YYNGEE. The CDR3 spans 14 residues. The CDR3, as DNA: TGTGCCAGCAGCGTAGGGGGGGGGTGGAATGAGCAGTTCTTC. It encodes CASSVGGGWNEQFF.

This clonotype has a count of ten or more. The CDR3 nucleotides read TGTGGGAGCAGCTTAGACAGGGACTATGGCTACACCTTC. Translating it yields CGSSLDRDYGYTF. The chain has TRBV7-9 and TRBJ1-2, with 7 bases aligning to TRBD1. The germline V gene encodes CDR1 SEHNR and CDR2 FQNEAQ (reference sequence). CDR3 length: 13 residues. Full variable domain (missing parts from reference TRBV7-9 and TRBJ1-2): DTGVSQNPRHKITKRGQNVTFRCDPISEHNRLYWYRQTLGQGPEFLTYFQNEAQLEKSRLLSDRFSAERPKGSFSTLEIQRTEQGDSAMYLCGSSLDRDYGYTFGSGTRLTVV.